This T cell receptor (beta chain) comes out of a study of cytomegalovirus exposure and HLA in healthy donors. Study findings and constraints: Listed as cytomegalovirus-associated were roughly 180 TCR beta chains. Per published reports, the classifier diagnosed cytomegalovirus status with high specificity and sensitivity. As a later analysis revealed, most CMV-associated TCR beta chains appeared HLA-restricted.

Healthy bone marrow donors made up the donor group. The PCR ran on 60 Vbeta and 13 Jbeta primers. Method: immunoSEQ multiplex PCR; TCRdb's copy keeps in-frame clones and lacks some. Of 90,000 or so clones in the sample, 55% to 85% are singletons; the top ten hold about a sixth. V shed 4 bases and J shed 0 bases, with 16 bases lying between them. Germline CDR1 reads MNHEY; CDR2 reads SMNVEV (reference sequence). The CDR3 spans 16 residues. On this clone: Its cognate antigen is unknown.

The sample taken for sequencing was PBMCs. This TCR was recovered from a woman between 18 and 29 years old in good health and CMV-seropositive. The chain joins TRBV27 to TRBJ2-7; D may be TRBD1 (6 bases). Here the CDR3 DNA reads TGTGCCAGCAGTTCTCCCGGACAGTCGAGCTCCTACGAGCAGTACTTC. Translation: CASSSPGQSSSYEQYF.